The sequence of this T cell receptor (beta chain) was determined in a study of T cell repertoires in cytomegalovirus infection. Study-wide background: Indications came from public TCR beta signatures; they pointed to CMV infection and to a matching HLA type.

This CDR3 has 12 amino acids. Trimming took off 3 bases at V and 4 bases at J, with 7 bases between the two ends. Germline CDR1 reads DFQATT; CDR2 reads SNEGSKA (reference sequence). Study-level points and caveats: There were HLA-C-restricted CMV-specific TCR beta clonotypes dominating the ex vivo response. Carriage of CMV together with the relevant HLA was identifiable through cumulative public TCR beta family frequency.

TCRdb used MiXCR to reprocess the reads, holding one entry per CDR3 protein. The top ten clones hold 9.5% to 13% of a sample with 160,000 or so distinct CDR3 sequences, about a quarter of them seen once. Only a few counts were recorded for this clonotype. Antigen: not known. Sequenced material: PBMCs. V is TRBV20-1 and J is TRBJ2-1; D is uncertain. The TCR originated in a human donor in good health (CMV status not recorded). Some clones in this sample may be carry-over from other donors' samples. The DNA of the CDR3 is TGCAGTGCTAGGAACCCATACAATGAGCAGTTCTTC. This sequence encodes CSARNPYNEQFF.